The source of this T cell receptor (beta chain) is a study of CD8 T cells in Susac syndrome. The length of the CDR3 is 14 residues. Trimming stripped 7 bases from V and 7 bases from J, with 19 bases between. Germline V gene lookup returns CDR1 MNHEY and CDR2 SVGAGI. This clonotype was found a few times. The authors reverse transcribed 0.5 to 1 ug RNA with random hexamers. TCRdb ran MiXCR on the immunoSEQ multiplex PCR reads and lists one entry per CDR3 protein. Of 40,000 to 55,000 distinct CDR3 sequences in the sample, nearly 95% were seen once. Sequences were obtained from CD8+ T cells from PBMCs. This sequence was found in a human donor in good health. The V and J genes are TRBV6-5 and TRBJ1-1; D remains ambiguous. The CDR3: CASNPSPWALEAFF. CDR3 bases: TGTGCCAGCAATCCCAGTCCGTGGGCTCTTGAAGCTTTCTTT.